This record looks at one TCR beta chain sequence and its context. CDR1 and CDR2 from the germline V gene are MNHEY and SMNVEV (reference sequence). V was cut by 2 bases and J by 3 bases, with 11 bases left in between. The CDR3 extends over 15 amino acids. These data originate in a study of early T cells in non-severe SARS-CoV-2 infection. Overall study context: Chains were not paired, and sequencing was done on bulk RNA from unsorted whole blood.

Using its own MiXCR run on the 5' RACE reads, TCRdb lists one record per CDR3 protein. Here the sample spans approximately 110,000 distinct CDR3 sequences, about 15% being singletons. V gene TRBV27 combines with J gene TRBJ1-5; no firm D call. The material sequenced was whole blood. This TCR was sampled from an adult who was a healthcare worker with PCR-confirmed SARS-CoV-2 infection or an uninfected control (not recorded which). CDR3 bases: TGTGCCAGCAGTTTACCCCCCAGGCCCAATCAGCCCCAGCATTTT. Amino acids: CASSLPPRPNQPQHF.